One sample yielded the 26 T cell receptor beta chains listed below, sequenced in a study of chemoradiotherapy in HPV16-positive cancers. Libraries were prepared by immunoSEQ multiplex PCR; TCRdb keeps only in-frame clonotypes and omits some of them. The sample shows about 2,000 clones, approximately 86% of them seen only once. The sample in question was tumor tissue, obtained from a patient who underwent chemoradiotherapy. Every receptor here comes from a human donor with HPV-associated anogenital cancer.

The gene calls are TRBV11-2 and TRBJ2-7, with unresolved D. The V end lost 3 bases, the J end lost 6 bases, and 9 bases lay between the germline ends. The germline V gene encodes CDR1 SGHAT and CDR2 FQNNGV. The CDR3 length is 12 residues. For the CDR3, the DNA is TGTGCCAGCAGCTTTGGTCCTCTCGAGCAGTACTTC. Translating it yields CASSFGPLEQYF.

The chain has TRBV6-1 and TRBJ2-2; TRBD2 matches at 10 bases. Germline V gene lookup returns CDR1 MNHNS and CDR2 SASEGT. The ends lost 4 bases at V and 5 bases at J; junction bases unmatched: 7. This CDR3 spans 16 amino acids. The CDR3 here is CASSGIGLADTGELFF. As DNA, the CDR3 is TGTGCCAGCAGTGGAATAGGACTAGCGGATACCGGGGAGCTGTTTTTT.

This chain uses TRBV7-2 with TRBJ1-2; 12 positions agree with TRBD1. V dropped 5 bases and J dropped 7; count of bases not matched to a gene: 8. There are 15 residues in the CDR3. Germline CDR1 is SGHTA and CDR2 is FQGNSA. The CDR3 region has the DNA TGTGCCAGCAGCCCCCGGGACAGGGGGCTTTTTGGCTACACCTTC. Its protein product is CASSPRDRGLFGYTF. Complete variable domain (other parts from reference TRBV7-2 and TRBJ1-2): GAGVSQSPSNKVTEKGKDVELRCDPISGHTALYWYRQSLGQGLEFLIYFQGNSAPDKSGLPSDRFSAERTGGSVSTLTIQRTQQEDSAVYLCASSPRDRGLFGYTFGSGTRLTVV.

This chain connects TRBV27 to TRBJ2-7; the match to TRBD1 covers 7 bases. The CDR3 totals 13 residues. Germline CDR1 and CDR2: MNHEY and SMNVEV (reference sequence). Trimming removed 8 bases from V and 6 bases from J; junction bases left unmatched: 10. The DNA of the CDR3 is TGTGCCAGCGCACGCGGTCCAGGGGGCGAGCAGTACTTC. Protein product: CASARGPGGEQYF.

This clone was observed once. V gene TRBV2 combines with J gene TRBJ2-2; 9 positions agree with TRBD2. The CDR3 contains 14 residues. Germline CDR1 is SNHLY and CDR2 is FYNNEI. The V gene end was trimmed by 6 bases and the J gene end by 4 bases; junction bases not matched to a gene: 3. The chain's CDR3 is CASRLAGATGELFF. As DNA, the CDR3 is TGTGCCAGCAGATTAGCGGGGGCCACCGGGGAGCTGTTTTTT.

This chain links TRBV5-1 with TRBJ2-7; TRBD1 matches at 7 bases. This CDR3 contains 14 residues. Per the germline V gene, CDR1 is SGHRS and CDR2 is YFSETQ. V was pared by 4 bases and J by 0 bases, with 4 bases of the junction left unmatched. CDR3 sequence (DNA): TGCGCCAGCAGCCGCCGGGACAGCTCCTACGAGCAGTACTTC. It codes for CASSRRDSSYEQYF. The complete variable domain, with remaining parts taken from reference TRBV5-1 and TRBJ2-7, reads KAGVTQTPRYLIKTRGQQVTLSCSPISGHRSVSWYQQTPGQGLQFLFEYFSETQRNKGNFPGRFSGRQFSNSRSEMNVSTLELGDSALYLCASSRRDSSYEQYFGPGTRLTVT.

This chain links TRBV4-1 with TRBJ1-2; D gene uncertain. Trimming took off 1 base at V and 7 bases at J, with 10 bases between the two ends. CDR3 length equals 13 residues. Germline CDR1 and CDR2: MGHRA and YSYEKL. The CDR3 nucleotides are TGCGCCAGCAGCCAAGCGGGGAAGGGTGGCTACACCTTC. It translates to CASSQAGKGGYTF.

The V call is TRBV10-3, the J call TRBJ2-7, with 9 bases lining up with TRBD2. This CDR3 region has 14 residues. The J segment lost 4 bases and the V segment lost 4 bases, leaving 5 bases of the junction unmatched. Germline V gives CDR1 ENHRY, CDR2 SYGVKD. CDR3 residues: CAISGYSGSYEQYF. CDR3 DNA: TGTGCCATCAGTGGATATAGCGGGAGTTACGAGCAGTACTTC.

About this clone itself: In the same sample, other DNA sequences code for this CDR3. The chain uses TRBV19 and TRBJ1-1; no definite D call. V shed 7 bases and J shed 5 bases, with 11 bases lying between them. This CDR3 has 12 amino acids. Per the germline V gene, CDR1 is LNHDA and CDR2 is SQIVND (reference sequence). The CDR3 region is CASIKGLTEAFF. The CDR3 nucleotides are TGTGCCAGTATCAAGGGTTTAACTGAAGCTTTCTTT.

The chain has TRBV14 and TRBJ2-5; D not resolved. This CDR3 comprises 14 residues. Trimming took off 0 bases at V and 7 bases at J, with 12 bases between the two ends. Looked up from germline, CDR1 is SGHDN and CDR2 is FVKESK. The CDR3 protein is CASSQDGVTGTQYF. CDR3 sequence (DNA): TGTGCCAGCAGCCAAGATGGCGTGACGGGGACCCAGTACTTC.

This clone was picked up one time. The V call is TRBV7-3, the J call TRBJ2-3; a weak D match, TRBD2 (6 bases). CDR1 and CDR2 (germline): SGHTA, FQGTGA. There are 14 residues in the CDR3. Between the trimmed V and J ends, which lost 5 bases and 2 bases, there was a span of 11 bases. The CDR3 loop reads CASSPGGITDTQYF. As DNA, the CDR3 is TGTGCCAGCAGCCCCGGAGGGATCACAGATACGCAGTATTTT.

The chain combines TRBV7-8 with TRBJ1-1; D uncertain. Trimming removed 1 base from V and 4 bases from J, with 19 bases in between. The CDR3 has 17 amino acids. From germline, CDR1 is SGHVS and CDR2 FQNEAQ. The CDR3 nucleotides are TGTGCCAGCAGCTTAGTGGGCAGAAATACCGGCCGCACTGAAGCTTTCTTT. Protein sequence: CASSLVGRNTGRTEAFF.

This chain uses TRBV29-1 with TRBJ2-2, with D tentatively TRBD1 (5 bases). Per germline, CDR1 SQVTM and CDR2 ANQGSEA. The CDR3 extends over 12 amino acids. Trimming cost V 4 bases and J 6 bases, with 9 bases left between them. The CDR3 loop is CSVAWGAGELFF. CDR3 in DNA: TGCAGCGTTGCCTGGGGCGCCGGGGAGCTGTTTTTT.

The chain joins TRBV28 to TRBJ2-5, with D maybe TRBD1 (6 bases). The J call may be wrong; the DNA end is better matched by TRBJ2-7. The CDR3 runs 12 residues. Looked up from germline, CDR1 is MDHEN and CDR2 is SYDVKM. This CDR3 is CATSTGSYEQYF. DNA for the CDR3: TGTGCCACCTCAACAGGGTCCTACGAGCAGTACTTC.

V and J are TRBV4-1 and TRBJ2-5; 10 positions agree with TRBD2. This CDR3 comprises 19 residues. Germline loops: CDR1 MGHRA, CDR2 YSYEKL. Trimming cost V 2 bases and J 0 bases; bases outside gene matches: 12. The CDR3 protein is CASSQRTNLAGADQETQYF. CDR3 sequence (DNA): TGCGCCAGCAGCCAAAGGACGAATCTAGCGGGGGCCGACCAAGAGACCCAGTACTTC.

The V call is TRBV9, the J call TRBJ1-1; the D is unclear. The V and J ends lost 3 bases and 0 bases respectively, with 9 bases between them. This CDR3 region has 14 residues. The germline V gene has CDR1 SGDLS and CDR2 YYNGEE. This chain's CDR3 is CASSEGRLNTEAFF. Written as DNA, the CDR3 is TGTGCCAGCAGCGAAGGACGGCTGAACACTGAAGCTTTCTTT.

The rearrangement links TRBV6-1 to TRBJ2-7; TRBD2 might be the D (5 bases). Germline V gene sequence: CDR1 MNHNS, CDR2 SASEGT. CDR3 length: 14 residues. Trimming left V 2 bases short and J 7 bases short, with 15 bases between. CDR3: CASSESRGLIEQYF. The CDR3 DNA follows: TGTGCCAGCAGTGAATCTCGGGGTCTAATTGAGCAGTACTTC.

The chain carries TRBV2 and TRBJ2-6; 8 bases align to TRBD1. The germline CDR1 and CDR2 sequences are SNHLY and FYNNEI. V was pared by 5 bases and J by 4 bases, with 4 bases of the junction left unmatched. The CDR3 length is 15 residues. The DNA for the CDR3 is TGTGCCAGCAGTCCAGGGGGCTCAGGGGCCAACGTCCTGACTTTC. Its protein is CASSPGGSGANVLTF.

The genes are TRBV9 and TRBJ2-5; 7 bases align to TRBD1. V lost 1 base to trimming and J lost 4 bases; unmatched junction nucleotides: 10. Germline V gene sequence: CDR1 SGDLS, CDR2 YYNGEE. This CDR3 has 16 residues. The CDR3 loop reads CASSVNTGDTAETQYF. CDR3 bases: TGTGCCAGCAGCGTAAATACAGGGGATACGGCAGAGACCCAGTACTTC.

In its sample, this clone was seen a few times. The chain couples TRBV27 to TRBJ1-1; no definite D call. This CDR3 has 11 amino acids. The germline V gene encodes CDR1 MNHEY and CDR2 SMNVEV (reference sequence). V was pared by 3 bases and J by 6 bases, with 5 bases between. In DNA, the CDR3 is TGTGCCAGCAGTTTTCATTCTGAAGCTTTCTTT. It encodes CASSFHSEAFF.

The CDR3 region is CASSLSFYEQYF. DNA for the CDR3: TGCGCCAGCAGCTTGTCGTTCTACGAGCAGTACTTC. The chain uses TRBV5-1 and TRBJ2-7; D ambiguous. The CDR3 extends over 12 amino acids. CDR1 SGHRS and CDR2 YFSETQ come from the germline V gene. The V end lost 1 base, the J end lost 3 bases, and 5 bases lay between the germline ends.

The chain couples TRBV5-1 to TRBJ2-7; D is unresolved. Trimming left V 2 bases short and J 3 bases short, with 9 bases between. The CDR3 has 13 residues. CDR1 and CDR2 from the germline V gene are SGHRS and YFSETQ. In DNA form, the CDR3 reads TGCGCCAGCAGCTTCGGCCAGAACTACGAGCAGTACTTC. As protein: CASSFGQNYEQYF.

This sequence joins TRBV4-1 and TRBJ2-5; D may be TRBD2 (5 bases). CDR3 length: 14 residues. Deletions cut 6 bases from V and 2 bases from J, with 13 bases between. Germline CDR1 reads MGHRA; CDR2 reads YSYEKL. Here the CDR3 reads CASSDTGIQETQYF. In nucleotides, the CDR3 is TGCGCCAGCAGTGATACGGGGATACAAGAGACCCAGTACTTC.

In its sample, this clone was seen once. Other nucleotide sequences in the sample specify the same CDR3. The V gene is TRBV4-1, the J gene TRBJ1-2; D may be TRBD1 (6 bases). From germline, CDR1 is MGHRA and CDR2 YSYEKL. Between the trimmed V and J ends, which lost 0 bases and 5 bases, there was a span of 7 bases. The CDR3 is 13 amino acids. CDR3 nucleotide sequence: TGCGCCAGCAGCCAAGACAGGGGATATGGCTACACCTTC. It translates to CASSQDRGYGYTF.

The CDR3 DNA reads as TGTGCCAGCAGTGATGGAGACGTTAGCACAGATACGCAGTATTTT. Protein sequence: CASSDGDVSTDTQYF. The gene calls are TRBV6-6 and TRBJ2-3, with D unclear. The CDR3 is 15 amino acids. Germline CDR1 MNHNY, CDR2 SVGAGI (reference sequence). V was pared by 5 bases and J by 0 bases, with 12 bases between.

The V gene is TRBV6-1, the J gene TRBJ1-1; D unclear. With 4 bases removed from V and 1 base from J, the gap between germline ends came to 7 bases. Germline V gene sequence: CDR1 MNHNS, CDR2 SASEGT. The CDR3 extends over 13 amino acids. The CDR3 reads CASSVQANTEAFF. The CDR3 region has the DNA TGTGCCAGCAGTGTACAAGCGAACACTGAAGCTTTCTTT.